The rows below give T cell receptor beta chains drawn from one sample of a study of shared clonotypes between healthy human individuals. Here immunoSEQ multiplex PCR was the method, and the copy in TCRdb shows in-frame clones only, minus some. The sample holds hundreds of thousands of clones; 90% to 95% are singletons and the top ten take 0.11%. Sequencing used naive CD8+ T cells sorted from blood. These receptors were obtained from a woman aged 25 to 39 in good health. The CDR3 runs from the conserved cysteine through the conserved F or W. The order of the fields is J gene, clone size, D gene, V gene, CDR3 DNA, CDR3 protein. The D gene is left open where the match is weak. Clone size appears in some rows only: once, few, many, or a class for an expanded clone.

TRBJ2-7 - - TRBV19 TGTGCCAGTAGCGGGGGCTTAGGCCGGGTCTCTTCGCACGAGCAGTACTTC CASSGGLGRVSSHEQYF
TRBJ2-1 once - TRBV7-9 TGTGCCAGCAGCGCGATGGGCAGGGAAAGAAATGAGCAGTTCTTC CASSAMGRERNEQFF
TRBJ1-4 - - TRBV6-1 TGTGCCAGCAGTGAAAAGTCCCGGGAAAAACTGTTTTTT CASSEKSREKLFF
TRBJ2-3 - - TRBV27 TGTGCCAGCGGCTTTAGCACAGATACGCAGTATTTT CASGFSTDTQYF
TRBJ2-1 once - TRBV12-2 TGTGCAAGTCGCTTACGACTAGCGGGAGGGCCGTGTATCAATGAGCAGTTCTTC CASRLRLAGGPCINEQFF
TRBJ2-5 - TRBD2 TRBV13 TGTGCCAGCAGCTTTTCAGCGGGGGGGAAAGAGACCCAGTACTTC CASSFSAGGKETQYF
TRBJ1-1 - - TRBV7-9 TGTGCCAGCAGCTTGGACGACACTGAAGCTTTCTTT CASSLDDTEAFF
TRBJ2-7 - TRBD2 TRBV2 TGTGCCAGCAGAGCTAGCGGGACCTACGAGCAGTACTTC CASRASGTYEQYF
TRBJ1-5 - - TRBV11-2 TGTGCCAGCAGCTTGGGGAGAGGCCCTACAGGCTACAATCAGCCCCAGCATTTT CASSLGRGPTGYNQPQHF
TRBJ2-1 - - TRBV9 TGTGCCAGCAGCGTAGCAGGGGGGAACAATGAGCAGTTCTTC CASSVAGGNNEQFF
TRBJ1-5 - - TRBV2 TGTGCCAGCAGTACCCTTGTGACGGATAGCAATCAGCCCCAGCATTTT CASSTLVTDSNQPQHF
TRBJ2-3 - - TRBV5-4 TGTGCCAGCAGCCCCGGGTCCACTCGGGCCCCCACAGATACGCAGTATTTT CASSPGSTRAPTDTQYF
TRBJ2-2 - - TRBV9 TGTGCCAGCAGCGTAGACAGGGACACCGGGGAGCTGTTTTTT CASSVDRDTGELFF
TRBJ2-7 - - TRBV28 TGTGCCAGCAGTTTAAGGGGGAGTACCTACGAGCAGTACTTC CASSLRGSTYEQYF
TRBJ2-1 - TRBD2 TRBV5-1 TGCGCCAGCAGCCCCCCCGGGACTACTGATGAGCAGTTCTTC CASSPPGTTDEQFF
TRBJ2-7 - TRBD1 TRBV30 TGTGCCTGCGACAGGGGGCGCGGGGAGCAGTACTTC CACDRGRGEQYF
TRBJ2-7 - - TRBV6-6 TGTGCCAGCAGTCTGGGCCGGGTCTTATCCTACGAGCAGTACTTC CASSLGRVLSYEQYF
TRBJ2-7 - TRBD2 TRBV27 TGTGCCAGCAGTTTATCGGACCCCCGGGGACTAGCGGGAGAATGGGTCTACGAGCAGTACTTC CASSLSDPRGLAGEWVYEQYF
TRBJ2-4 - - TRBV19 TGTGCCAGTAGTACCCGGGACCTAGCCAAAAACATTCAGTACTTC CASSTRDLAKNIQYF
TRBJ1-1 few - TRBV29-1 TGCAGCGTTGTACAAGACACTGAAGCTTTCTTT CSVVQDTEAFF
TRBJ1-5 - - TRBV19 TGTGCCAGTAGTATCGAAGGGTTGCAGCCCCAGCATTTT CASSIEGLQPQHF
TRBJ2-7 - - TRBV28 TGTGCCAGCAAGAGTTACGAGCAGTACTTC CASKSYEQYF
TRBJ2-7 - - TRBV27 TGTGCCAGCAGTTTGGGGACGAGCGGCTACGAGCAGTACTTC CASSLGTSGYEQYF
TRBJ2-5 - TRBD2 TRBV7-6 TGTGCCAGCAGCTTTAGCGGAAGGGGACTAGCGGGGCAAGAGACCCAGTACTTC CASSFSGRGLAGQETQYF
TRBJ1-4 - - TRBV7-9 TGTGCCAGCAGCTTACCTGATGAAAAACTGTTTTTT CASSLPDEKLFF
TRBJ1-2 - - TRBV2 TGTGCCAGCAGACAGGGTTTGTGGTATGGCTACACCTTC CASRQGLWYGYTF
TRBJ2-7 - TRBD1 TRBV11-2 TGTGCCAGCAGCTTAGATTCGAGCTGGACAGGTAACGAGCAGTACTTC CASSLDSSWTGNEQYF
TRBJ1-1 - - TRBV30 TGTGCCTGGAGTGACTTCCTTGGGACTGAAGCTTTCTTT CAWSDFLGTEAFF
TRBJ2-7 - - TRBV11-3 TGTGCCAGCAGCCCGGGCAGCTCCTACGAGCAGTACTTC CASSPGSSYEQYF
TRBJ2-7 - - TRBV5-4 TGTGCCAGCAGCTTGGTCGATAGGTCCTACGAGCAGTACTTC CASSLVDRSYEQYF
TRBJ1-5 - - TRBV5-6 TGTGCCAGCAGCTTGTGGGGTGGTCAGCCCCAGCATTTT CASSLWGGQPQHF
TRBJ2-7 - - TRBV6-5 TGTGCCAGCAAGGGGACCGGAGACTACGAGCAGTACTTC CASKGTGDYEQYF
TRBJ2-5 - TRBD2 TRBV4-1 TGCGCCAGCAGCCAGTTTAGCGGGAGGCCAGAGACCCAGTACTTC CASSQFSGRPETQYF
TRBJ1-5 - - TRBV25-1 TGTGCCAGCAGTGACAGGGAAGGGCAGCCCCAGCATTTT CASSDREGQPQHF
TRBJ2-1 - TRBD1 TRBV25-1 TGTGCCAGCGGTTGGACAGGGGGCTTGAATGAGCAGTTCTTC CASGWTGGLNEQFF
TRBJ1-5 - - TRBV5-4 TGTGCCAGCAGCTTAGGGGGGTCCGATCAGCCCCAGCATTTT CASSLGGSDQPQHF
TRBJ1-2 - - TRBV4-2 TGTGCCAGCAGCCAAGATCTGAGTTTCTGGCACACCTTC CASSQDLSFWHTF
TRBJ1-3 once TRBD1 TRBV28 TGTGCCAGCAGGCTACAGGGGGGATTTGGAAACACCATATATTTT CASRLQGGFGNTIYF
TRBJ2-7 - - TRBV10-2 TGCGCCAGCGCGGAAAGCAACCCCGTACAGTACTTC CASAESNPVQYF
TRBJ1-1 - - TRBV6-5 TGTGCCAGCAGTTACAGGGGGAGTGGGGATGAAGCTTTCTTT CASSYRGSGDEAFF
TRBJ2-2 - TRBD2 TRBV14 TGTGCCAGCAGCCAAGATGGCACTAGCGGGCGGACCGGGGAGCTGTTTTTT CASSQDGTSGRTGELFF
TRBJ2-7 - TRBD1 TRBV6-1 TGTGCCAGCAGTCCCGGGACAGGACCTTACGAGCAGTACTTC CASSPGTGPYEQYF
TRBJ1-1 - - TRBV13 TGTGCCAGCAGCCTCCTCAGGGAGATGAACACTGAAGCTTTCTTT CASSLLREMNTEAFF
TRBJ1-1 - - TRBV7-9 TGTGCCAGCAGCTTAGACTCCATGGGGGCTTTCTTT CASSLDSMGAFF
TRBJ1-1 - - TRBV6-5 TGTGCCAGCAGTTACGCGGGAGAAGCTTTCTTT CASSYAGEAFF
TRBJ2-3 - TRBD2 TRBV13 TGTGCCAGCAGCTCAGCAGGGACTAGCGGGAGGGACACAGATACGCAGTATTTT CASSSAGTSGRDTDTQYF
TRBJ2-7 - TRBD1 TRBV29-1 TGCAGCGTTGAAGGGGACAGTAAAGCGGCCTACGAGCAGTACTTC CSVEGDSKAAYEQYF
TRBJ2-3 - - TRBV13 TGTGCCAGCAGCCCTGGTGAGGTTGCAGATACGCAGTATTTT CASSPGEVADTQYF
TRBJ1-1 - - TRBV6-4 TGTGCCAGCAGTGAGCGGGCCAGGAGTGAAGCTTTCTTT CASSERARSEAFF
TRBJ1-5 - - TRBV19 TGTGCCAGTAGTATAGGGGGGGGCGGCAATCAGCCCCAGCATTTT CASSIGGGGNQPQHF
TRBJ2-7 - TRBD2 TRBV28 TGTGCCAGCAGAAAACCGGGACTAGCGTCGCTATCGCCCTACGAGCAGTACTTC CASRKPGLASLSPYEQYF
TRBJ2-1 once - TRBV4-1 TGCGCCAGCAGCCCCGTGGGGCCGGTAGGCTCCTACAATGAGCAGTTCTTC CASSPVGPVGSYNEQFF
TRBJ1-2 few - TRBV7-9 TGTGCCAGCAGCTTAGGCGACAGGTACTACACCTTC CASSLGDRYYTF
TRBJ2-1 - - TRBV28 TGTGCCAGCAGTTTATTCTTGGAGCAGTTCTTC CASSLFLEQFF
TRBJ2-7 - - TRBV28 TGTGCCAGCAGCCCCTTAGCCTTATCTCCAGACTACGAGCAGTACTTC CASSPLALSPDYEQYF